These T cell receptor beta chains were read from a single sample in a study of OX40 agonist ivuxolimab in advanced cancers. Sequenced by immunoSEQ multiplex PCR; TCRdb stores in-frame clones only, minus some. The sample lists tens of thousands of clones, more than 70% occurring once. Material: CD4+ or CD8+ T cells sorted from blood, obtained in a trial of the OX40 agonist ivuxolimab. The receptors were gathered from an adult with an advanced solid tumor such as melanoma, head and neck, liver or kidney cancer. The CDR3 runs from the conserved cysteine through the conserved F or W. D genes are given only for firm matches. The size entry is marked missing in some rows and otherwise reads once, few, many or a size class.

clone_size d_call j_call v_call cdr3_nt cdr3_aa
. TRBD1 TRBJ1-5 TRBV30 TGTGCCTGGAGTAGAAGGACAGGGGTCAATCAGCCCCAGCATTTT CAWSRRTGVNQPQHF
. . TRBJ1-4 TRBV28 TGTGCCAGCAGTTCTCGACAGGCATTAGGAGAAAAACTGTTTTTT CASSSRQALGEKLFF
. TRBD1 TRBJ2-7 TRBV7-2 TGTGCCAGCAGCTTTAGACAGGGGACCGAGCAGTACTTC CASSFRQGTEQYF
once . TRBJ2-3 TRBV7-3 TGTGCCAGCAGCTTAACGGGCTCTAGCGCAGATACGCAGTATTTT CASSLTGSSADTQYF
. . TRBJ2-2 TRBV14 TGTGCCAGCAGCCAAGACTGGGTGGCCGGGGAGCTGTTTTTT CASSQDWVAGELFF
. . TRBJ2-2 TRBV6-4 TGTGCCAGCAGTTTGCTTGCGGGGGCTGCCGGGGAGCTGTTTTTT CASSLLAGAAGELFF
. . TRBJ2-2 TRBV30 TGTGCCTGGAGTGTCTCCCGTAGCACCGGGGAGCTGTTTTTT CAWSVSRSTGELFF
. . TRBJ1-2 TRBV7-3 TGTGCCAGCAGCTTAGGAGGGCGGGGCTATGGCTACACCTTC CASSLGGRGYGYTF
. TRBD2 TRBJ2-7 TRBV13 TGTGCCAGCAGCTTAGCGCTAGCGGGGGGGCCCTCGGCCGAGCAGTACTTC CASSLALAGGPSAEQYF
. . TRBJ2-5 TRBV10-3 TGTGCCATCAGTGAGTCTGTGGAAAGATCAGAGACCCAGTACTTC CAISESVERSETQYF
. TRBD2 TRBJ2-3 TRBV18 TGTGCCAGTCGAGCGGGGACAGATACGCAGTATTTT CASRAGTDTQYF